A selection of T cell receptor beta chains follows, all from one sample in a study of OX40 agonist ivuxolimab in advanced cancers. Repertoires were generated with immunoSEQ multiplex PCR, while TCRdb's copy carries only in-frame clones and drops some. The table has over 45,000 clones, about 93% seen once. The source material was CD4+ or CD8+ T cells sorted from blood, sampled in a trial of the OX40 agonist ivuxolimab. These receptors all stem from an adult with an advanced solid tumor such as melanoma, head and neck, liver or kidney cancer. The CDR3 runs from the conserved cysteine through the conserved F or W. Fields, in order: D gene, J gene, clone size, V gene, CDR3 DNA, CDR3 protein. D genes are given only for firm matches. A clone size is listed for some rows: how often the clone was seen (once, few, many), or a class if it is expanded.

D: .
J: TRBJ2-1
size: .
V: TRBV27
DNA: TGTGCCAGCAACTCCCCCGCGGTACACTCCTACAATGAGCAGTTCTTC
CDR3: CASNSPAVHSYNEQFF

D: TRBD2
J: TRBJ2-7
size: .
V: TRBV14
DNA: TGTGCCAGCAGCCAAGGTGGCGGGAGCTACGAGCAGTACTTC
CDR3: CASSQGGGSYEQYF

D: .
J: TRBJ2-7
size: few
V: TRBV6-1
DNA: TGTGCCAGCAGTTCGTGGGGAAGCTCCTACGAGCAGTACTTC
CDR3: CASSSWGSSYEQYF

D: TRBD2
J: TRBJ2-1
size: once
V: TRBV11-2
DNA: TGTGCCAGCAGCCCTTTGGGCGGGAGTTGGTCCTACAATGAGCAGTTCTTC
CDR3: CASSPLGGSWSYNEQFF

D: .
J: TRBJ2-5
size: .
V: TRBV9
DNA: TGTGCCAGCAGCGTATATGAGTCGGAGGAGACCCAGTACTTC
CDR3: CASSVYESEETQYF

D: .
J: TRBJ1-1
size: .
V: TRBV30
DNA: TGTGCCTGGAGTGTAATCACAGGTTCCCAAGCTTTCTTT
CDR3: CAWSVITGSQAFF

D: TRBD2
J: TRBJ2-7
size: .
V: TRBV9
DNA: TGTGCCAGCAGCCAGGGACTAGGGTACGAGCAGTACTTC
CDR3: CASSQGLGYEQYF

D: .
J: TRBJ1-1
size: .
V: TRBV6-6
DNA: TGTGCCAGCAGCCCCGACAGATACACTGAAGCTTTCTTT
CDR3: CASSPDRYTEAFF

D: .
J: TRBJ2-1
size: .
V: TRBV7-9
DNA: TGTGCCAGCAGCTTAGAAGGGAACAATGAGCAGTTCTTC
CDR3: CASSLEGNNEQFF

D: .
J: TRBJ2-7
size: .
V: TRBV19
DNA: TGTGCCAGTAGTACCGGGACAACTGGAGGGGACGAGCAGTACTTC
CDR3: CASSTGTTGGDEQYF

D: TRBD1
J: TRBJ1-2
size: .
V: TRBV25-1
DNA: TGTGCCAGCAGTGAATTTAGGACAGGGGCTAACTATGGCTACACCTTC
CDR3: CASSEFRTGANYGYTF

D: TRBD2
J: TRBJ2-1
size: .
V: TRBV29-1
DNA: TGCAGCGTTGAAGAAGGACTAGCGGGAGCCTGGAATGAGCAGTTCTTC
CDR3: CSVEEGLAGAWNEQFF

D: TRBD2
J: TRBJ2-1
size: .
V: TRBV10-2
DNA: TGCGCCAGCAGCACCGGACTAGCGGGAGTAGAGGAGCAGTTCTTC
CDR3: CASSTGLAGVEEQFF

D: TRBD2
J: TRBJ2-3
size: .
V: TRBV25-1
DNA: TGTGCGGCTACGGAGGGAGGGGATACGCAGTATTTT
CDR3: CAATEGGDTQYF

D: TRBD2
J: TRBJ2-1
size: .
V: TRBV9
DNA: TGTGCCAGCAGCCCCAACCCGGGACTAGCGGGAGGGCCCGTCCTCCTCAATGAGCAGTTCTTC
CDR3: CASSPNPGLAGGPVLLNEQFF

D: .
J: TRBJ1-1
size: .
V: TRBV7-8
DNA: TGTGCCAGCAGCTTAAAGCGGATGAACACTGAAGCTTTCTTT
CDR3: CASSLKRMNTEAFF

D: TRBD2
J: TRBJ2-1
size: .
V: TRBV9
DNA: TGTGCCAGCAGCGGGGCCGGGACTAGCGGGTCGTTCGCCTACAATGAGCAGTTCTTC
CDR3: CASSGAGTSGSFAYNEQFF

D: .
J: TRBJ2-3
size: .
V: TRBV4-3
DNA: TGCGCCAGCAGCCAAGATTTCGGCCTTGTGGATACGCAGTATTTT
CDR3: CASSQDFGLVDTQYF

D: .
J: TRBJ2-7
size: .
V: TRBV14
DNA: TGTGCCAGCACCACACATCAGGGCTACGAGCAGTACTTC
CDR3: CASTTHQGYEQYF

D: .
J: TRBJ2-3
size: .
V: TRBV28
DNA: TGTGCCAGCAGTTTTTGGGGATCCTCGGACAGAAGCACAGATACGCAGTATTTT
CDR3: CASSFWGSSDRSTDTQYF

D: .
J: TRBJ2-3
size: once
V: TRBV2
DNA: TGTGCCAGCATTTATCGGCCCGGGGGTATCGCAGATACGCAGTATTTT
CDR3: CASIYRPGGIADTQYF

D: .
J: TRBJ1-2
size: .
V: TRBV21-1
DNA: TGTGCCAGCAGCAAACCGGGACTCATAAACTATGGCTACACCTTC
CDR3: CASSKPGLINYGYTF

D: .
J: TRBJ2-7
size: .
V: TRBV4-3
DNA: TGCGCCAGCAGCCAAGATCATCCAGGCTCCTACGAGCAGTACTTC
CDR3: CASSQDHPGSYEQYF

D: TRBD2
J: TRBJ2-1
size: .
V: TRBV5-3
DNA: TGTGCCAGAAGCTTGTGGACTAGCGGGAGAAACCCTAAGTTTTACAATGAGCAGTTCTTC
CDR3: CARSLWTSGRNPKFYNEQFF

D: TRBD2
J: TRBJ2-4
size: .
V: TRBV13
DNA: TGTGCCAGCAGCCCAGACCGGACTAGCGGGGGAGCCAAAAACATTCAGTACTTC
CDR3: CASSPDRTSGGAKNIQYF

D: .
J: TRBJ2-1
size: .
V: TRBV7-6
DNA: TGTGCCAGCAGCCAGCTAGCTGGGGCCTACAATGAGCAGTTCTTC
CDR3: CASSQLAGAYNEQFF

D: .
J: TRBJ2-1
size: .
V: TRBV7-6
DNA: TGTGCCAGCCAGGGCTCCTACAATGAGCAGTTCTTC
CDR3: CASQGSYNEQFF

D: .
J: TRBJ2-1
size: .
V: TRBV4-3
DNA: TGCGCCAGCAGCCAAGACTTAGGCGGGCTCGATGAGCAGTTCTTC
CDR3: CASSQDLGGLDEQFF

D: TRBD1
J: TRBJ2-5
size: .
V: TRBV9
DNA: TGTGCCAGCAGCGTCGGAGGACAGGAGGTTTTTGCGACCCAGTACTTC
CDR3: CASSVGGQEVFATQYF

D: .
J: TRBJ2-5
size: .
V: TRBV11-3
DNA: TGTGCCAGCACCCCAACCGACACACAGACCGTACAAGAGACCCAGTACTTC
CDR3: CASTPTDTQTVQETQYF

D: .
J: TRBJ2-2
size: .
V: TRBV7-2
DNA: TGTGCCAGCAGCTTAGCGCCGGGGATAAACACCGGGGAGCTGTTTTTT
CDR3: CASSLAPGINTGELFF

D: .
J: TRBJ2-7
size: .
V: TRBV27
DNA: TGTGCCAGCAGTCTCCACCCTGACATTCTGGAGCAGTACTTC
CDR3: CASSLHPDILEQYF

D: .
J: TRBJ1-4
size: .
V: TRBV6-6
DNA: TGTGCCAGCAGTTACTCGATGGGGGAAAAACTGTTTTTT
CDR3: CASSYSMGEKLFF

D: .
J: TRBJ1-4
size: .
V: TRBV9
DNA: TGTGCCAGCAGCGCAAACACGGGAAAGAATGAAAAACTGTTTTTT
CDR3: CASSANTGKNEKLFF

D: .
J: TRBJ1-2
size: .
V: TRBV7-9
DNA: TGTGCCAGCAGCTTAGTAGGCTCGGGGGACTATGGCTACACCTTC
CDR3: CASSLVGSGDYGYTF

D: TRBD2
J: TRBJ2-5
size: .
V: TRBV7-9
DNA: TGTGCCAGCAGTCTCGGGACTAGCGAGAATCAAGAGACCCAGTACTTC
CDR3: CASSLGTSENQETQYF

D: TRBD2
J: TRBJ2-1
size: once
V: TRBV7-8
DNA: TGTGCCAGCTTCCGGGGGGTTCTACTAGCGGGACCTAGCTCCTACAATGAGCAGTTCTTC
CDR3: CASFRGVLLAGPSSYNEQFF

D: .
J: TRBJ2-2
size: .
V: TRBV6-5
DNA: TGTGCCAGCAGCCCAGACAGTCCCTCCACCGGGGAGCTGTTTTTT
CDR3: CASSPDSPSTGELFF

D: .
J: TRBJ1-2
size: .
V: TRBV19
DNA: TGTGCCAGTAGTATCGCGACAGTGGGGAACTATGGCTACACCTTC
CDR3: CASSIATVGNYGYTF

D: .
J: TRBJ1-2
size: .
V: TRBV28
DNA: TGTGCCAGCAGACAGGGAGCTAACTATGGCTACACCTTC
CDR3: CASRQGANYGYTF

D: TRBD1
J: TRBJ1-2
size: few
V: TRBV7-8
DNA: TGTGCCAGCAGCTTACGTCGTCAGGGGGGCTATGGCTACACCTTC
CDR3: CASSLRRQGGYGYTF

D: .
J: TRBJ1-2
size: .
V: TRBV14
DNA: TGTGCCAGCAGCCTCAACCCACCCGGGACGGACGGACGGGGCTACACCTTC
CDR3: CASSLNPPGTDGRGYTF

D: TRBD1
J: TRBJ2-3
size: .
V: TRBV25-1
DNA: TGTGCCAGCAGTGAATCCGGGACAGGGCCAGATACGCAGTATTTT
CDR3: CASSESGTGPDTQYF

D: TRBD1
J: TRBJ1-5
size: .
V: TRBV19
DNA: TGTGCCAGTAGTCCCCTTCCCCCACAGGGGGTAGATCAGCCCCAGCATTTT
CDR3: CASSPLPPQGVDQPQHF

D: TRBD2
J: TRBJ2-2
size: .
V: TRBV5-5
DNA: TGTGCCAGCAGCTGGTCGACTAGCGGGAACACCGGGGAGCTGTTTTTT
CDR3: CASSWSTSGNTGELFF

D: .
J: TRBJ1-1
size: .
V: TRBV9
DNA: TGTGCCAGCAGCCACGACAGGAACACTGAAGCTTTCTTT
CDR3: CASSHDRNTEAFF

D: .
J: TRBJ1-2
size: .
V: TRBV6-5
DNA: TGTGCCAGCAGCCCTACAGCTAACTATGGCTACACCTTC
CDR3: CASSPTANYGYTF

D: .
J: TRBJ1-1
size: .
V: TRBV6-6
DNA: TGTGCCAGCAGTTACGGGAGCACTGAAGCTTTCTTT
CDR3: CASSYGSTEAFF

D: TRBD1
J: TRBJ2-3
size: .
V: TRBV11-2
DNA: TGTGCCAGCAGCGGGGAGACAGGGGATCTCACAGATACGCAGTATTTT
CDR3: CASSGETGDLTDTQYF

D: .
J: TRBJ2-1
size: .
V: TRBV11-3
DNA: TGTGCCAGCAGCGGGTCTGGCAATGAGCAGTTCTTC
CDR3: CASSGSGNEQFF

D: TRBD2
J: TRBJ2-3
size: .
V: TRBV13
DNA: TGTGCCAGCAGCTTAATCCGGGAGGAGGGGACAGATACGCAGTATTTT
CDR3: CASSLIREEGTDTQYF

D: TRBD2
J: TRBJ2-1
size: once
V: TRBV7-2
DNA: TGTGCCAGCAGCTTTCTAGCGGGACCCTACAATGAGCAGTTCTTC
CDR3: CASSFLAGPYNEQFF

D: TRBD1
J: TRBJ2-7
size: .
V: TRBV4-3
DNA: TGCGCCAGCAGCCGGGACAGGGCGACTTACGAGCAGTACTTC
CDR3: CASSRDRATYEQYF

D: TRBD2
J: TRBJ2-3
size: .
V: TRBV13
DNA: TGTGCCAGCAGGACTGGACCTAGCGGGAAAGATACGCAGTATTTT
CDR3: CASRTGPSGKDTQYF

D: .
J: TRBJ2-6
size: .
V: TRBV9
DNA: TGTGCCAGCAGCGTAGGAGGGTCTTTGGCCAACGTCCTGACTTTC
CDR3: CASSVGGSLANVLTF

D: .
J: TRBJ2-7
size: .
V: TRBV6-1
DNA: TGTGCCAGCAGCGATGCGACAGGTGGTGGGTACGAGCAGTACTTC
CDR3: CASSDATGGGYEQYF

D: .
J: TRBJ1-5
size: .
V: TRBV4-3
DNA: TGCGCCAGCAGCCAGGGCCCCGGGGCGAATCAGCCCCAGCATTTT
CDR3: CASSQGPGANQPQHF

D: .
J: TRBJ1-5
size: .
V: TRBV28
DNA: TGTGCCAGCAGAGGGGGATATCAGCCCCAGCATTTT
CDR3: CASRGGYQPQHF

D: .
J: TRBJ1-2
size: once
V: TRBV25-1
DNA: TGTGCCAGCAGTGACCGCCAAGGAGGGAACTATGGCTACACCTTC
CDR3: CASSDRQGGNYGYTF